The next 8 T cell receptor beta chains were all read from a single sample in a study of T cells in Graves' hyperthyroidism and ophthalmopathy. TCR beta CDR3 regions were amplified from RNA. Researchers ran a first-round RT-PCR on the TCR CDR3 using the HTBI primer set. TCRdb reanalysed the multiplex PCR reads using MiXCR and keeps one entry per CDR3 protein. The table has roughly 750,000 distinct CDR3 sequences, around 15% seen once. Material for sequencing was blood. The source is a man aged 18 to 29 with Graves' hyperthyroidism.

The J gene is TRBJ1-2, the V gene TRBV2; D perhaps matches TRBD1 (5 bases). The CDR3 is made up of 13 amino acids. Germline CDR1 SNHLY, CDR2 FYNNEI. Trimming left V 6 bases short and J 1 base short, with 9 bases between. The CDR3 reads CASRGLINYGYTF. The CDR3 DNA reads TGTGCCAGCAGGGGACTGATTAACTATGGCTACACCTTC.

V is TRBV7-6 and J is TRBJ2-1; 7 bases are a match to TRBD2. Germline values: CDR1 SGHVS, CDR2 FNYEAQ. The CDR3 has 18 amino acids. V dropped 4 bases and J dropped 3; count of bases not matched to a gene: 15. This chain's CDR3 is CASSSKSRGRALYNEQFF. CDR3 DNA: TGTGCCAGCAGCTCCAAGTCTCGGGGGAGGGCCCTCTACAATGAGCAGTTCTTC.

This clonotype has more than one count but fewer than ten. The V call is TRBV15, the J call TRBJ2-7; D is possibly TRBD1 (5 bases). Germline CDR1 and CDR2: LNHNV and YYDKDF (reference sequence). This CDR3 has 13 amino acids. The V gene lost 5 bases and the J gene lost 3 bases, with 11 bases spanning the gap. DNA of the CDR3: TGTGCCACCAGCGGATACAGGAGCTACGAGCAGTACTTC. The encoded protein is CATSGYRSYEQYF.

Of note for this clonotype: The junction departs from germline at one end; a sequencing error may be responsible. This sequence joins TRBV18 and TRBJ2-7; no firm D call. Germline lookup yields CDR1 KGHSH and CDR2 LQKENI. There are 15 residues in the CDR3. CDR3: CASTPHADSSYEQYF. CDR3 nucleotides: TGTGCCAGCACACCCCATGCGGATTCCTCCTACGAGCAGTACTTC.

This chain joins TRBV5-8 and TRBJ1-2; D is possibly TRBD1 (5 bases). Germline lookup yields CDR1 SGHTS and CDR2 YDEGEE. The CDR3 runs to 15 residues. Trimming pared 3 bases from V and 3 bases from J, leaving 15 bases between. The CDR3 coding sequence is TGTGCCAGCAGCTACCTGGGGGGTTCGCACTATGGCTACACCTTC. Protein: CASSYLGGSHYGYTF.

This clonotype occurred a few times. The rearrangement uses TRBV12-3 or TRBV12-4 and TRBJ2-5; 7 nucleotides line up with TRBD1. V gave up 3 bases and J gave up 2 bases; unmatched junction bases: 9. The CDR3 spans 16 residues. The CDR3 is CASSFIGGQDQETQYF. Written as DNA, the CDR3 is TGTGCCAGCAGTTTTATAGGGGGCCAAGATCAAGAGACCCAGTACTTC.

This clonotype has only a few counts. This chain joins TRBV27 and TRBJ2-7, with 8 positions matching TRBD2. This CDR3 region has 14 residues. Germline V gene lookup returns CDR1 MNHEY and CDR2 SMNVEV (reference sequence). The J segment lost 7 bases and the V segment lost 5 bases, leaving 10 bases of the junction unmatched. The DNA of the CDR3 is TGTGCCAGCAGTCCTCGGCATGCGGGAGGTGAGCAGTACTTC. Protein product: CASSPRHAGGEQYF.

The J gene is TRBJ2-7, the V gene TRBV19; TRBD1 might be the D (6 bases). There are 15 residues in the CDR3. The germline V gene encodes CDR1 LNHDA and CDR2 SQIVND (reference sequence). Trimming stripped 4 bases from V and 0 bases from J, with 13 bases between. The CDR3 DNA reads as TGTGCCAGTAGTACTCACAGGGCGGGCTCCTACGAGCAGTACTTC. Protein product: CASSTHRAGSYEQYF.